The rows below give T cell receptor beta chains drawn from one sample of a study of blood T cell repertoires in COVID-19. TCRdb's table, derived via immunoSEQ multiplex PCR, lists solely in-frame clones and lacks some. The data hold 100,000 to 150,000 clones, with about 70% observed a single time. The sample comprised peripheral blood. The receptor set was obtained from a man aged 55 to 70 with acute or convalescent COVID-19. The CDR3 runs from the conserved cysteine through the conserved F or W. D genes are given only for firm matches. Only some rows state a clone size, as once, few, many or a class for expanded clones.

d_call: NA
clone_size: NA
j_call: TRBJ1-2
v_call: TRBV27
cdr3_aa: CASSFDRQGGYTF
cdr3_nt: TGTGCCAGCAGTTTCGACAGGCAGGGTGGCTACACCTTC

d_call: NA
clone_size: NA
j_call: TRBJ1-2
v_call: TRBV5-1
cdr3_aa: CASSGSGTSVWSYTF
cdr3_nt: TGCGCCAGCAGCGGATCCGGGACATCGGTTTGGAGCTACACCTTC

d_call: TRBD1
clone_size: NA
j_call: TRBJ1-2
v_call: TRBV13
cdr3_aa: CASSLRQGAQGYTF
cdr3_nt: TGTGCCAGCAGCCTCAGACAGGGGGCGCAGGGCTACACCTTC

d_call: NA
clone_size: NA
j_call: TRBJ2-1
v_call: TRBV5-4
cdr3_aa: CASSPTLGSYNEQFF
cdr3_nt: TGTGCCAGCAGTCCTACCCTCGGCTCCTACAATGAGCAGTTCTTC

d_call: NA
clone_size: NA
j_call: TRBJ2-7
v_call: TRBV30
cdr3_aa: CAWTSRDSGLNEQYF
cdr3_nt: TGTGCCTGGACTTCCCGGGACTCGGGCTTGAACGAGCAGTACTTC

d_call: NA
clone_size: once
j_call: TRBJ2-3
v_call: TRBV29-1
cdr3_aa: CSVEGGRWTDTQYF
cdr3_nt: TGCAGCGTTGAAGGGGGGCGCTGGACAGATACGCAGTATTTT

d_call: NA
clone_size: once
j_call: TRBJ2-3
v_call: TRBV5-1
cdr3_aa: CASGAYGSNTQYF
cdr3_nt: TGCGCCAGCGGCGCTTACGGGTCCAATACGCAGTATTTT

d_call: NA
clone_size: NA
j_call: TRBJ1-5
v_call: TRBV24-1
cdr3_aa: CATSDTGFDFRQPQHF
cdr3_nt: TGTGCCACCAGTGATACAGGGTTCGATTTTAGACAGCCCCAGCATTTT

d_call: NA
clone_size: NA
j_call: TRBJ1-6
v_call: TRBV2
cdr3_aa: CASGGGATGNSPLHF
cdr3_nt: TGTGCCAGCGGGGGAGGGGCCACGGGAAATTCACCCCTCCACTTT

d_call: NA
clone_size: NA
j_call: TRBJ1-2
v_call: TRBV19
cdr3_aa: CASSMNRPVHTF
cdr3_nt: TGTGCCAGTAGTATGAACAGGCCCGTTCACACCTTC

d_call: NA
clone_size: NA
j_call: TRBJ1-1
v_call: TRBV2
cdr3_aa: CASSDGRGNTEAFF
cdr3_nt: TGTGCCAGCAGTGACGGGCGGGGGAACACTGAAGCTTTCTTT

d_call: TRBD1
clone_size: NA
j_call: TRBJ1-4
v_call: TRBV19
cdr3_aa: CASRTGEEKLFF
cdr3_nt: TGTGCCAGTAGGACAGGGGAAGAAAAACTGTTTTTT

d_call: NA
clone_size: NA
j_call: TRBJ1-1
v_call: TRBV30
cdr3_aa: CAWRSQERNTEAFF
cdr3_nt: TGTGCCTGGAGATCACAGGAACGGAACACTGAAGCTTTCTTT

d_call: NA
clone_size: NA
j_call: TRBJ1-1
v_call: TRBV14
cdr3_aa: CASSLPGLNTEAFF
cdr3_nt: TGTGCCAGCAGCCTCCCGGGTCTAAACACTGAAGCTTTCTTT

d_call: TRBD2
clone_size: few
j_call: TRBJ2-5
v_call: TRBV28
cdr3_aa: CASTTYGGKETQYF
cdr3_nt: TGTGCCAGCACCACGTACGGGGGGAAAGAGACCCAGTACTTC

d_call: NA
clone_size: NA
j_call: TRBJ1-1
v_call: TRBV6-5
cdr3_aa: CASSYSLPGTEAFF
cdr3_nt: TGTGCCAGCAGTTACTCCCTACCGGGGACTGAAGCTTTCTTT

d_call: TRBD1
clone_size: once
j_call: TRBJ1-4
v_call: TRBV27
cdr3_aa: CASSKRQGGDEKLFF
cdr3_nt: TGTGCCAGCAGTAAACGACAGGGTGGGGATGAAAAACTGTTTTTT

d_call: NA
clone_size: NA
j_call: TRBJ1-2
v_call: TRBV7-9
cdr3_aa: CASSPNMSPYGYTF
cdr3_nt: TGTGCCAGCAGCCCAAACATGTCCCCCTATGGCTACACCTTC

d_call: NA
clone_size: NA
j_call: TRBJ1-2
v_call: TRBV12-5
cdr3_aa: CASGAPGTHNYGYTF
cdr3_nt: TGTGCTAGTGGAGCCCCCGGGACTCATAACTATGGCTACACCTTC

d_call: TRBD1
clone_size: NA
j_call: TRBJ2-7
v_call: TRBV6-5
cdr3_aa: CASSPQTGGYEQYF
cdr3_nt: TGTGCCAGCAGTCCACAGACAGGGGGCTACGAGCAGTACTTC

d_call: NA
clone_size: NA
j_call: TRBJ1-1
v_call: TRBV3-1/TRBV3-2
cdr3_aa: CASSQGGGYLPEAFF
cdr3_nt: TGTGCCAGCAGCCAAGGGGGAGGGTATCTTCCTGAGGCTTTCTTT

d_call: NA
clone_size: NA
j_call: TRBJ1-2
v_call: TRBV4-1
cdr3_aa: CASSQAVVGGYGYTF
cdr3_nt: TGCGCCAGCAGCCAAGCCGTCGTGGGGGGTTATGGCTACACCTTC

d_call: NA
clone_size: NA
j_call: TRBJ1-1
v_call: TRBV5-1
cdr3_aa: CASSLEARGAEAFF
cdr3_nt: TGCGCCAGCAGCTTGGAGGCCAGGGGCGCTGAAGCTTTCTTT

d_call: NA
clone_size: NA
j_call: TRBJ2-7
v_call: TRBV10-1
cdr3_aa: CASSAGGTAYEQYF
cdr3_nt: TGCGCCAGCAGTGCTGGAGGGACCGCCTACGAGCAGTACTTC

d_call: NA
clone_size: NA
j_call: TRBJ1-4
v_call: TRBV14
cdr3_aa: CASSPGLNEKLFF
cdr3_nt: TGTGCCAGCAGCCCGGGTCTTAATGAAAAACTGTTTTTT

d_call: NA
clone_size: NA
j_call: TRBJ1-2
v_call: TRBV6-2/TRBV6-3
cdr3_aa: CASSPAGGPTRYGYTF
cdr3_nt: TGTGCCAGCAGCCCGGCGGGGGGCCCCACCCGGTATGGCTACACCTTC

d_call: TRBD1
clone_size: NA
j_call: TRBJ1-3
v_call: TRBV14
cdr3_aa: CASSQGQGLSSNTIYF
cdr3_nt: TGTGCCAGCAGCCAGGGACAGGGTCTTTCTTCAAACACCATATATTTT

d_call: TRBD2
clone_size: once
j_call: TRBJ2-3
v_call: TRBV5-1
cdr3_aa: CASSLAAGGADTQYF
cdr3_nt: TGCGCCAGCAGCTTGGCCGCGGGAGGTGCAGATACGCAGTATTTT

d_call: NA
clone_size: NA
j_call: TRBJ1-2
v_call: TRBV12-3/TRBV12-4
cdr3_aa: CASSKQRDYGYTF
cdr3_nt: TGTGCCAGCAGTAAACAACGGGACTATGGCTACACCTTC